Shown below are 14 T cell receptor beta chains from a single sample sequenced in a study of blood T cell repertoires in COVID-19. Measured with immunoSEQ multiplex PCR; TCRdb has only the in-frame clones, and not every one. Here the sample spans tens of thousands of clones, roughly 88% being singletons. Material: peripheral blood. These receptors were obtained from a woman aged 60 to 75 with COVID-19, enrolled during active disease.

The chain recombines TRBV30 with TRBJ1-6, with TRBD1 as a possible D gene (6 bases). The CDR3 runs to 16 residues. The V end was cut by 5 bases, the J end by 7 bases, with 21 bases between. The germline gives CDR1 GTSNPN, CDR2 SVGIG (reference sequence). The CDR3 DNA sequence: TGTGCCTGGGCGAAGACAGGATTGCGCGTAAATTCACCCCTCCACTTT. This translates into CAWAKTGLRVNSPLHF.

V usage is TRBV7-2 and J usage is TRBJ2-5, with D possibly TRBD2 on 6 matching bases. There are 13 residues in the CDR3. CDR1 is SGHTA and CDR2 is FQGNSA in the germline V gene. Trimming shortened V by 11 bases and J by 2 bases, and 15 bases separated the two germline ends. CDR3 DNA sequence: TGTGCCTGCCTCGGCGGGGCTCAAGAGACCCAGTACTTC. It translates to CACLGGAQETQYF.

CDR3 region: CASGGVDEQFF. The CDR3 DNA sequence: TGCGCCAGCGGAGGGGTGGATGAGCAGTTCTTC. The gene calls are TRBV4-3 and TRBJ2-1; D might be TRBD2 (6 bases). Germline lookup yields CDR1 LGHNA and CDR2 YSLEER. V dropped 8 bases and J dropped 8 bases, with 10 bases sitting between them. This CDR3 spans 11 amino acids.

This clone appeared a single time. The rearrangement joins TRBV4-1 to TRBJ1-4; D is ambiguous. The CDR3 consists of 18 residues. Trimming took off 4 bases at V and 5 bases at J, with 23 bases between the two ends. Germline values: CDR1 MGHRA, CDR2 YSYEKL. This CDR3 is CASSPNPSPRAANEKLFF. CDR3 DNA: TGCGCCAGCAGCCCGAACCCTTCTCCTCGCGCGGCCAATGAAAAACTGTTTTTT.

The rearrangement links TRBV2 to TRBJ1-2; TRBD1 matches 7 bases. Per the germline V gene, CDR1 is SNHLY and CDR2 is FYNNEI. V gave up 4 bases and J gave up 4 bases; unmatched junction bases: 9. This CDR3 comprises 15 residues. This chain's CDR3 is CASSGAGTAIYGYTF. In DNA form, the CDR3 reads TGTGCCAGCAGTGGGGCCGGGACAGCAATCTATGGCTACACCTTC.

V and J are TRBV11-2 and TRBJ2-1; D is ambiguous. Deletions cut 4 bases from V and 5 bases from J, with 9 bases between. Germline loops: CDR1 SGHAT, CDR2 FQNNGV. This CDR3 has 13 amino acids. The CDR3 protein is CASSSPRDNEQFF. CDR3 nucleotide sequence: TGTGCCAGCAGCTCTCCCCGTGACAATGAGCAGTTCTTC.

V gene TRBV14 combines with J gene TRBJ1-6; no clear D. The V end was cut by 0 bases, the J end by 0 bases, with 9 bases between. The CDR3 is 17 residues long. The germline gives CDR1 SGHDN, CDR2 FVKESK. The CDR3 spells CASSQETLSSYNSPLHF. CDR3 DNA: TGTGCCAGCAGCCAAGAGACATTAAGCTCCTATAATTCACCCCTCCACTTT. Full variable domain (missing parts from reference TRBV14 and TRBJ1-6): EAGVTQFPSHSVIEKGQTVTLRCDPISGHDNLYWYRRVMGKEIKFLLHFVKESKQDESGMPNNRFLAERTGGTYSTLKVQPAELEDSGVYFCASSQETLSSYNSPLHFGNGTRLTVT.

This rearrangement joins TRBV7-2 to TRBJ2-1; tentative D call: TRBD2 (5 bases). From germline, CDR1 is SGHTA and CDR2 FQGNSA. The CDR3 is 14 residues long. Trimming took 0 bases from V and 7 from J, leaving 10 bases between them. The CDR3 protein is CASSLATRGNEQFF. CDR3 in DNA: TGTGCCAGCAGCTTAGCTACTCGAGGGAATGAGCAGTTCTTC.

J is TRBJ1-1 and V is TRBV4-3, with TRBD1 as a possible D gene (5 bases). Trimming removed 0 bases at V and 8 bases at J, with 19 bases between. CDR1 and CDR2 (germline): LGHNA, YSLEER. This CDR3 has 16 amino acids. In DNA, the CDR3 is TGCGCCAGCAGCCAAGATTACTGGGGCGGGATGTTCGAAGCTTTCTTT. Translation: CASSQDYWGGMFEAFF.

The chain recombines TRBV18 with TRBJ2-1; 9 bases match TRBD2. This CDR3 spans 15 amino acids. Germline V CDR1 and CDR2: KGHSH, LQKENI. V lost 3 bases to trimming and J lost 2 bases; unmatched junction nucleotides: 2. The CDR3 sequence: CASSPASGAYNEQFF. CDR3 nucleotides: TGTGCCAGCTCACCTGCTAGCGGGGCCTACAATGAGCAGTTCTTC.

The chain employs TRBV19 and TRBJ1-2; 8 bases map to TRBD1. Germline trimming cut 3 bases from V and 4 bases from J; bases unmatched to any gene: 7. Germline CDR1 LNHDA, CDR2 SQIVND (reference sequence). CDR3 size: 15 residues. The CDR3 spells CASSMGQDVFYGYTF. DNA of the CDR3: TGTGCCAGTAGTATGGGACAGGACGTTTTCTATGGCTACACCTTC. The complete variable domain, with remaining parts taken from reference TRBV19 and TRBJ1-2, reads DGGITQSPKYLFRKEGQNVTLSCEQNLNHDAMYWYRQDPGQGLRLIYYSQIVNDFQKGDIAEGYSVSREKKESFPLTVTSAQKNPTAFYLCASSMGQDVFYGYTFGSGTRLTVV.

V and J are TRBV5-6 and TRBJ1-3; 9 bases are shared with TRBD1. This CDR3 contains 16 residues. Germline-derived CDR1 and CDR2 are SGHDT and YYEEEE. The trim removed 4 bases at V and 2 bases at J, leaving 7 bases unmatched. The CDR3 region has the DNA TGTGCCAGCAGCGACTCGGGACAGGGACCTGGAAACACCATATATTTT. It yields the protein CASSDSGQGPGNTIYF.

The chain uses TRBV3-1 (or the pseudogene TRBV3-2) and TRBJ1-2, with D possibly matching TRBD1 (6 bases). Deletions cut 6 bases from V and 7 bases from J, with 15 bases between. From germline, CDR1 is LGHDT and CDR2 YNNKEL (reference sequence). This CDR3 is 13 amino acids long. CDR3 bases: TGTGCCAGCAGTCTACAGGGAAGTGGTGGCTACACCTTC. This gives the protein CASSLQGSGGYTF.

This clone occurred a few times. This sequence joins TRBV19 and TRBJ2-7; 10 nucleotides align to TRBD1. Per the germline V gene, CDR1 is LNHDA and CDR2 is SQIVND (reference sequence). The CDR3 length is 15 residues. Trimming cost V 8 bases and J 6 bases; bases outside gene matches: 13. CDR3 protein: CASQGGGTGDTEQYF. CDR3 coding DNA: TGTGCCAGTCAGGGAGGTGGGACAGGGGACACCGAGCAGTACTTC. The variable domain in full, with the rest retrieved from reference TRBV19 and TRBJ2-7, is DGGITQSPKYLFRKEGQNVTLSCEQNLNHDAMYWYRQDPGQGLRLIYYSQIVNDFQKGDIAEGYSVSREKKESFPLTVTSAQKNPTAFYLCASQGGGTGDTEQYFGPGTRLTVT.